This TCR beta chain was retrieved from a study of blood T cell repertoires in COVID-19. Per the germline V gene, CDR1 is KGHSH and CDR2 is LQKENI. J lost 6 bases, V lost 3 bases, and 7 bases had no gene match. The CDR3 spans 15 residues. Sequencing used immunoSEQ multiplex PCR; TCRdb keeps in-frame clones, though not all of them. The table has 85,000 to 95,000 clones, about 91% seen once. The clonotype was recovered from a woman of 80 years or more with active COVID-19. The sample was peripheral blood. The chain carries TRBV18 and TRBJ2-1, with 8 bases that match TRBD1. The chain's CDR3 is CASSPPDRGINEQFF. For the CDR3, the DNA is TGTGCCAGCTCACCCCCAGACAGGGGAATCAATGAGCAGTTCTTC.